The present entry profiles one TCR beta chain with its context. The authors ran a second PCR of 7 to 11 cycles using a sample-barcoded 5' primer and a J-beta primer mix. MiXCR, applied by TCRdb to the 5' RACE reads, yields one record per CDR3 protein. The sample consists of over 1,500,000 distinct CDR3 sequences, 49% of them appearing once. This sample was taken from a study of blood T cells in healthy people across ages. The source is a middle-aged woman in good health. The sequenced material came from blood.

CDR3 region: CASSLVDLGETQYF. The CDR3 bases are TGTGCCAGCAGCCTGGTAGACCTCGGAGAGACCCAGTACTTC. The J gene is TRBJ2-5, the V gene TRBV12-3 or TRBV12-4; D is uncertain. V was cut by 6 bases and J by 4 bases, with 15 bases left in between. The CDR3 runs 14 residues.